This T cell receptor beta chain was found in a study of CD8 T cells in ankylosing spondylitis. Study-wide points: The study identified a TCR beta motif of 7 or 8 highly homologous variants that appeared characteristic of ankylosing spondylitis blood. Disease-linked clones bore a CD8+ phenotype and were relatively rare in peripheral blood.

TCRdb re-derived calls from the 5' RACE reads in MiXCR, one entry per CDR3 protein. This table has 500,000 to 550,000 distinct CDR3 sequences, 10% to 15% appearing once. With respect to this clonotype: Antigen: not known.

This clonotype was sampled from a male donor with ankylosing spondylitis. The sequencing input was blood, either unsorted or a sorted T cell fraction (not recorded which).

Here the CDR3 DNA reads TGCAGTGCTAGAGATACAGGGAGGGATGGCTACACCTTC. This gives the protein CSARDTGRDGYTF. This chain uses TRBV20-1 with TRBJ1-2; D is perhaps TRBD1 (6 bases). The germline V gene has CDR1 DFQATT and CDR2 SNEGSKA (reference sequence). This CDR3 contains 13 residues. Trimming took off 0 bases at V and 6 bases at J, with 11 bases between the two ends.